This T cell receptor beta chain appears in the sequencing data of a study of T-cell reconstitution after alpha-beta-depleted transplantation in children. The authors prepared the TCRbeta library with unique molecular identifiers. Each CDR3 protein is one row after TCRdb ran MiXCR on the PCR reads. The sample includes around 200,000 distinct CDR3 sequences, approximately 10% of them seen just once. This CDR3 has 12 residues. V shed 2 bases, J shed 6 bases, and the junction held 0 bases outside the gene matches. This clonotype was found many times. The antigen is not known. Study observations and caveats: Expanded graft clones numbering several hundred reportedly gave rise to alpha-beta T cells about two months after transplant.

This sample comprised PBMCs, obtained before TCRalphabeta/CD19-depleted stem cell transplant. The origin of this receptor is a child younger than two with acute myeloid leukemia, due to receive a stem cell transplant. J is TRBJ2-7 and V is TRBV12-3 or TRBV12-4, with 8 bases matching TRBD2. The CDR3, as DNA: TGTGCCAGCAGTTTAAGCGGGGGCGAGCAGTACTTC. It translates to CASSLSGGEQYF.